This T cell receptor beta chain was found in a study of regulatory T cells in long-lasting Graves disease. Relying on iRepertoire HTBI primers and Arm-PCR of CDR3 regions, the team built TCR beta libraries. Original processing notes: Identified across the samples were 60 to 70 TRBV segments and over twelve TRBJ segments. TCRdb re-analysed the multiplex PCR reads in MiXCR, keeping a single row per CDR3 protein. TCRdb's processing, not the authors' own work, is the source of the V and J calls. Among a few hundred thousand distinct CDR3 sequences listed, roughly 14% were seen once. CDR3 length: 13 residues. The V gene's germline CDR1 is SGHVS and CDR2 FQNEAQ. Time point defined: newly diagnosed GD, antithyroid drugs for less than 3 months. Generation of the TCR library employed RNA extracted from PBMCs. Study results and limitations: With persistent disease, TRBV28, TRBJ1-2 and TRBJ2-5 were the favored segments.

With regard to this clonotype: The antigen is undetermined.

The sample also formed part of further work on T cells in Graves' hyperthyroidism and ophthalmopathy. That report adds: The diagnoses drew upon clinical symptoms, serum thyroxine and TRAb, thyroid ultrasound and orbital computed tomography. Separation of ophthalmopathy from stable hyperthyroidism was achieved by a 13 V-J model.

This sequence originates from a man younger than 40 with Graves disease. Here the sequenced sample was peripheral blood mononuclear cells (PBMCs), taken at new diagnosis, from a patient treated with antithyroid drugs. The rearrangement uses TRBV7-8 and TRBJ2-1, with 7 bases aligning to TRBD2. CDR3 region: CVGGSPLYNEQFF. The DNA for the CDR3 is TGTGTCGGGGGGAGTCCCCTCTACAATGAGCAGTTCTTC.